This T cell receptor (beta chain) is from a study of T cell repertoires in cytomegalovirus infection. Study observations and caveats: The study identified carriers of CMV plus the relevant HLA from cumulative public TCR beta family frequency. Dominating the ex vivo response were TCR beta clonotypes that were CMV-specific and HLA-C-restricted.

MiXCR, run by TCRdb on the reads, gives a single entry per CDR3 protein. Of under 450,000 distinct CDR3 sequences in the sample, about a third were seen once. With respect to this clonotype: The target antigen is unknown. One junction end does not reproduce the germline sequence, and a read error may be involved.

The receptor was derived from a human donor in good health (CMV status not recorded). Some clones in this sample may be carry-over from other donors' samples. Source: cultured PBMCs, taken from culture after CMV antigen stimulation.

The CDR3 bases are TGTGCCGGCAGCTTAGAAGTCCGGACGAGCTCCTACAATGAGCAGTTCTTC. It yields the protein CAGSLEVRTSSYNEQFF. The chain is built from TRBV7-2 and TRBJ2-1; D remains ambiguous. Per germline, CDR1 SGHTA and CDR2 FQGNSA. The CDR3 has 17 amino acids.